This entry lists 12 T cell receptor beta chains sequenced from one sample in a study of vaccination and CD4 T cells after COVID-19. The Oncomine TCR Beta short-read assay was applied to DNA of cultured CD4+ T cells. One entry per CDR3 protein results from TCRdb running MiXCR on the PCR reads. The sample includes roughly 4,200 distinct CDR3 sequences, roughly 20% of them seen just once. Documented treatment: approximately nine-day PBMC culture with coronavirus spike peptide pools or control peptides (ViraFEST assay). What these receptors recognize is not known. Sequences were obtained from CD4+ T cells from blood, cultured in vitro. These receptors were taken from a human donor who had recovered from COVID-19.

This clonotype was observed a few times. The chain has TRBV7-6 and TRBJ2-7; TRBD1 matches at 8 bases. CDR1 is SGHVS and CDR2 is FNYEAQ in the germline V gene. V shed 3 bases and J 2 bases; nucleotides not matched to a gene: 3. This CDR3 is built from 14 residues. CDR3 nucleotides: TGTGCCAGCAGCTTTGGGACAGGAACCTACGAGCAGTACTTC. It codes for CASSFGTGTYEQYF.

CDR3 residues: CASSRQGYEQFF. CDR3 coding DNA: TGTGCCAGCAGCCGGCAGGGCTATGAGCAGTTCTTC. V is TRBV6-1 and J is TRBJ2-1; a possible D gene is TRBD1 (5 bases). The CDR3 totals 12 residues. Trimming removed 6 bases from V and 8 bases from J, with 11 bases in between. Germline assignment: CDR1 MNHNS and CDR2 SASEGT.

Within the sample, this clonotype is medium-sized. The chain links TRBV3-1 to TRBJ1-6; maybe TRBD1 (5 bases). The germline V gene has CDR1 LGHDT and CDR2 YNNKEL (reference sequence). V lost 1 base to trimming and J lost 10 bases, with 14 bases between them. The CDR3 runs 15 residues. CDR3 sequence (DNA): TGTGCCAGCAGCCAAGCCGCAGGGCCAGGATCACCCCTCCACTTT. Its protein product is CASSQAAGPGSPLHF.

This clonotype was detected a few times. This rearrangement joins TRBV2 to TRBJ2-7; TRBD1 matches 9 bases. The V gene's germline CDR1 is SNHLY and CDR2 FYNNEI. This CDR3 is built from 13 residues. V shed 7 bases, J shed 5 bases, and the junction held 6 bases outside the gene matches. CDR3 sequence reads: CASNIQGANEQYF. CDR3 sequence (DNA): TGTGCCAGCAACATACAGGGGGCTAACGAGCAGTACTTC. The entire variable domain, with the rest obtained from reference TRBV2 and TRBJ2-7, is as follows: EPEVTQTPSHQVTQMGQEVILRCVPISNHLYFYWYRQILGQKVEFLVSFYNNEISEKSEIFDDQFSVERPDGSNFTLKIRSTKLEDSAMYFCASNIQGANEQYFGPGTRLTVT.

This clonotype was seen only a few times. The chain uses TRBV12-2 and TRBJ1-5; the D call in the table, TRBD1, was not verified against the DNA. TRBV12-2 is reported as a pseudogene. The CDR3 is 17 amino acids. The DNA of the CDR3 is TGTGCAAGTCGCTTAGTGGGGACAGGGTGGGCTAAAGGGCCCCAGCATTTT. It codes for CASRLVGTGWAKGPQHF.

The chain employs TRBV6-5 and TRBJ2-7; tentatively, D is TRBD2 (6 bases). Germline V gene data show CDR1 as MNHEY and CDR2 as SVGAGI. V was pared by 8 bases and J by 3 bases, with 17 bases between. The CDR3 is 14 residues long. CDR3 sequence (DNA): TGTGCCAGCCAGTTAAGTCGGGGGAACTACGAGCAGTACTTC. Translation: CASQLSRGNYEQYF.

The chain is built from TRBV27 and TRBJ1-4; D uncertain. Germline CDR1 and CDR2: MNHEY and SMNVEV (reference sequence). The ends were cut back, 3 bases at V and 3 bases at J, with 2 bases in the middle. This CDR3 has 12 amino acids. This CDR3 reads CASSFPNEKLFF. Written as DNA, the CDR3 is TGTGCCAGCAGTTTCCCTAATGAAAAACTGTTTTTT.

The genes are TRBV12-3 or TRBV12-4 and TRBJ2-3; 12 bases agree with TRBD2. The CDR3 covers 16 residues. Germline trimming cut 3 bases from V and 0 bases from J; bases unmatched to any gene: 1. The CDR3 loop reads CASSFGLAGSTDTQYF. The CDR3 DNA follows: TGTGCCAGCAGTTTCGGACTAGCGGGGAGCACAGATACGCAGTATTTT.

This clonotype was picked up a small number of times. V and J are TRBV12-3 or TRBV12-4 and TRBJ1-5; maybe TRBD1 (6 bases). CDR3 length: 14 residues. V was pared by 5 bases and J by 0 bases, with 8 bases between. The CDR3 nucleotides are TGTGCCAGCAGTGGACAGTTTAGCAATCAGCCCCAGCATTTT. As protein: CASSGQFSNQPQHF.

This clonotype was recorded only once. The junction departs from the called germline gene at one end, perhaps through a read error. The rearrangement joins TRBV19 to TRBJ2-7, with 9 bases identical to TRBD1. The V gene's germline CDR1 is LNHDA and CDR2 SQIVND (reference sequence). This CDR3 has 14 amino acids. Here the CDR3 DNA reads TGTGCCAGTAGCTCCGGGACAGGGACCTACAAGCAGTACTTC. It specifies CASSSGTGTYKQYF. Variable domain in full (rest from reference TRBV19 and TRBJ2-7): DGGITQSPKYLFRKEGQNVTLSCEQNLNHDAMYWYRQDPGQGLRLIYYSQIVNDFQKGDIAEGYSVSREKKESFPLTVTSAQKNPTAFYLCASSSGTGTYKQYFGPGTRLTVT.

About this clonotype: This may stem from a read error, because a much larger clone lies one nucleotide away. This rearrangement joins TRBV10-3 to TRBJ2-1; 7 bases map to TRBD2. Per the germline V gene, CDR1 is ENHRY and CDR2 is SYGVKD. The CDR3 covers 14 residues. The CDR3: CTISEGTTMPEQFF. Written as DNA, the CDR3 is TGTACCATCAGTGAAGGGACTACCATGCCTGAGCAGTTCTTC.

In its sample, this clonotype was seen once. The J gene is TRBJ2-1, the V gene TRBV5-1, with D possibly matching TRBD1 (6 bases). CDR1 is SGHRS, CDR2 YFSETQ, per germline. With 1 base removed from V and 7 bases from J, the gap between germline ends came to 15 bases. This CDR3 region has 15 residues. Written as DNA, the CDR3 is TGCGCCAGCAGCTTGTCGGGACAAACGAGGAATGAGCAGTTCTTC. Its translation is CASSLSGQTRNEQFF.